This T cell receptor (beta chain) was identified in a study of T-cell reconstitution after alpha-beta-depleted transplantation in children. This clonotype was seen at least ten times. The TCRbeta library was prepared with unique molecular identifiers. Each CDR3 protein gets one entry after TCRdb re-called the PCR reads with MiXCR. The sample includes about 420,000 distinct CDR3 sequences, around 9.9% of them seen just once. Germline values: CDR1 SEHNR, CDR2 FQNEAQ (reference sequence). The CDR3 is made up of 13 amino acids. After removal of 5 bases from V and 3 bases from J, the junction contained 3 bases not matched to a gene.

This specimen was PBMCs from the stem cell graft donor, taken from the stem cell graft. The clonotype was recovered from a human donor who donated a stem cell graft to a child with acute myeloid leukemia. This sequence joins TRBV7-9 and TRBJ1-1; the match to TRBD1 covers 7 bases. CDR3 amino acids: CASSLDRDTEAFF. As DNA, the CDR3 is TGTGCCAGCAGCCTTGACAGGGACACTGAAGCTTTCTTT.